This TCR beta chain was identified in a study of CDR3 diversity in severe acne. TCRdb re-derived calls from the PCR reads in MiXCR, one entry per CDR3 protein. The sample contains approximately 90,000 distinct CDR3 sequences, 45% to 55% of which appear only once. Trimming pared 4 bases from V and 1 base from J, leaving 6 bases between. Germline loops: CDR1 SGHRS, CDR2 YFSETQ. The CDR3 extends over 12 amino acids. This clonotype has a handful of counts. The chain recombines TRBV5-1 with TRBJ2-7; D call uncertain. The receptor was derived from a male donor in good health, serving as a control. Specimen: blood. CDR3 in amino acids: CASSLPSYEQYF. The CDR3 region has the DNA TGCGCCAGCAGCCTACCATCCTACGAGCAGTACTTC.